A selection of T cell receptor beta chains follows, all from one sample in a study of shared clonotypes between healthy human individuals. Method: immunoSEQ multiplex PCR; TCRdb's copy keeps in-frame clones and lacks some. The table lists roughly 700,000 clones, about nine tenths of them singletons. The sequencing sample was made of memory CD8+ T cells from PBMCs. These receptors all stem from a man between 18 and 35 years old in good health. Some clones in this sample may be carry-over from other donors' samples. Both conserved end residues are part of each CDR3.

v_call	j_call	cdr3_aa
TRBV4-1	TRBJ1-1	CASSQVRDRGAGEAFF
TRBV9	TRBJ2-1	CASSVGGQLDEQFF
TRBV7-9	TRBJ2-7	CASSFGQKLIYEQYF
TRBV9	TRBJ1-3	CASSVGGGGGNTIYF
TRBV7-9	TRBJ1-2	CASSLTLIGAYTF
TRBV4-1	TRBJ2-3	CASSQDPAADTQYF
TRBV7-8	TRBJ2-1	CASKTSGRSSYNEQFF
TRBV5-6	TRBJ1-1	CASSPRTGGVFGTEAFF
TRBV27	TRBJ2-6	CASRPLGGTGANVLTF
TRBV10-3	TRBJ2-5	CAISAPGLEETQYF
TRBV2	TRBJ2-7	CASNQARGEQYF
TRBV7-8	TRBJ2-1	CASSLARTSGRYNEQFF
TRBV19	TRBJ2-1	CATRTPNEQFF
TRBV27	TRBJ1-3	CASSPGTGGGNTIYF
TRBV9	TRBJ1-4	CASSADRGDEKLFF
TRBV7-9	TRBJ2-5	CASSQQGLAGQETQYF
TRBV28	TRBJ2-5	CASSPQGEGETQYF
TRBV5-1	TRBJ1-1	CASSPVAGVLTNTEAFF
TRBV29-1	TRBJ2-1	CSVRSGRVNEQFF
TRBV7-6	TRBJ1-1	CASSLAPRGLNTEAFF
TRBV9	TRBJ1-2	CASSLGGAENVGYTF
TRBV7-2	TRBJ1-2	CASSLEPEDNYGYTF
TRBV7-9	TRBJ1-1	CASSSRTVLNTEAFF
TRBV5-1	TRBJ1-1	CASSLGVPPPEAFF
TRBV6-6	TRBJ2-4	CASSFDRTKNIQYF
TRBV6-1	TRBJ2-3	CASSETVSTDTQYF
TRBV27	TRBJ2-7	CASSTILAGVYEQYF
TRBV27	TRBJ2-5	CASSSGTGLETQYF
TRBV7-9	TRBJ2-5	CASSLAPEVQETQYF
TRBV9	TRBJ2-7	CASSVGRQGGHEQYF
TRBV2	TRBJ2-7	CASSVKWGSYEQYF
TRBV7-9	TRBJ2-1	CASSFPLAGAGNEQFF
TRBV6-5	TRBJ1-1	CASSYRGVGGTEAFF
TRBV27	TRBJ2-2	CASSFWTGGTGELFF
TRBV18	TRBJ2-5	CASSTALRGLGETQYF
TRBV28	TRBJ2-7	CASSPAPYEQYF
TRBV4-3	TRBJ2-2	CASSQVDTSGGAGTGELFF
TRBV5-1	TRBJ2-1	CASSLAEGSYNEQFF
TRBV27	TRBJ2-7	CASSLGLAASYEQYF
TRBV4-1	TRBJ1-5	CASSHPGPDRGGNQPQHF
TRBV7-9	TRBJ2-5	CASSRGDLGWQETQYF
TRBV27	TRBJ2-7	CASSLHQYAWNEQYF
TRBV14	TRBJ1-2	CASSQYGTPSRGYTF
TRBV9	TRBJ2-1	CASSGGTSGSQFPFF
TRBV10-3	TRBJ2-5	CAISPTLAGEYQETQYF
TRBV7-6	TRBJ2-2	CASSLMSGGTNTGELFF
TRBV5-1	TRBJ1-1	CASSLVKNTEAFF
TRBV5-6	NA	CASSQNSEAGFWYEQYF
TRBV9	TRBJ1-2	CASSLTGTNYGYTF
TRBV7-9	TRBJ1-1	CASRKVGEGDTEAFF
TRBV28	TRBJ2-7	CASSLSRGLPGYEQYF
TRBV9	TRBJ2-1	CASSAGQITNEQFF
TRBV5-4	TRBJ1-1	CASKPDRGNTEAFF
TRBV12-5	TRBJ2-2	CASGWELGTGELFF
TRBV19	TRBJ1-1	CASSEPEVMNTEAFF
TRBV19	TRBJ2-7	CASSVGDSYEQYF